Listed here are 22 T cell receptor beta chains from one sample, sequenced in a study of T-cell reconstitution after alpha-beta-depleted transplantation in children. It was with unique molecular identifiers that the TCRbeta library was prepared. Each CDR3 protein gets one entry after TCRdb re-called the PCR reads with MiXCR. The repertoire has about 460,000 distinct CDR3 sequences, roughly 11% of them found once; the top ten carry 14%. The sequences come from PBMCs, mostly from graft donor cells, collected 180 days after TCRalphabeta/CD19-depleted stem cell transplant. These receptors were taken from a female patient between 2 and 15 years old who had a stem cell transplant for aplastic anemia, so the T cells may come from the graft donor.

This clonotype showed up many times. The V gene is TRBV18, the J gene TRBJ2-4, with D tentatively TRBD2 (7 bases). Germline lookup yields CDR1 KGHSH and CDR2 LQKENI. Trimming stripped 0 bases from V and 7 bases from J, with 16 bases between. The CDR3 loop spans 16 amino acids. The CDR3 here is CASSPPEGGPGNIQYF. In DNA form, the CDR3 reads TGTGCCAGCTCACCACCGGAGGGGGGGCCGGGGAACATTCAGTACTTC.

The genes are TRBV7-9 and TRBJ1-1, with D tentatively TRBD1 (5 bases). This CDR3 comprises 16 residues. Per germline, CDR1 SEHNR and CDR2 FQNEAQ (reference sequence). Trimming left V 2 bases short and J 4 bases short, with 17 bases between. The CDR3 here is CASSLLGPQGFTEAFF. The CDR3 DNA sequence: TGTGCCAGCAGCTTACTAGGACCCCAGGGTTTCACTGAAGCTTTCTTT.

Details on this clonotype: Being one base from a much bigger clone, this may be a read error. The V and J genes are TRBV20-1 and TRBJ2-7; tentative D call: TRBD1 (7 bases). CDR3 length equals 14 residues. V shed 7 bases and J shed 6 bases, with 22 bases lying between them. The germline V gene has CDR1 DFQATT and CDR2 SNEGSKA (reference sequence). The CDR3 nucleotides read TGCAGTGTTAAATGGGGGGTCAACAGGGGCGAGCAGTACTTC. Translated, it gives CSVKWGVNRGEQYF.

CDR3 sequence (DNA): TGCGCCAGCAGCTTGGCGGGAATCCCGGCCAATATTGACTACGAGCAGTACTTC. Translation: CASSLAGIPANIDYEQYF. The rearrangement uses TRBV5-1 and TRBJ2-7, with D perhaps TRBD2 (5 bases). V was cut by 0 bases and J by 3 bases, with 22 bases left in between. Germline V gives CDR1 SGHRS, CDR2 YFSETQ. This CDR3 is 18 amino acids long.

The table lists this clonotype with a few counts. The rearrangement uses TRBV12-3 or TRBV12-4 and TRBJ1-6; no firm D call. The CDR3 runs to 17 residues. V was cut by 5 bases and J by 0 bases, with 14 bases left in between. In DNA, the CDR3 is TGTGCCAGCAGTCCCCCGTTAAGGAGCTCCTATAATTCACCCCTCCACTTT. Residues: CASSPPLRSSYNSPLHF.

This clonotype was counted ten times or more. The gene calls are TRBV28 and TRBJ1-2; no clear D. V dropped 5 bases and J dropped 10 bases, with 14 bases sitting between them. The V gene's germline CDR1 is MDHEN and CDR2 SYDVKM. CDR3 length: 12 amino acids. The CDR3 is CASSDPGRDYTF. The DNA for the CDR3 is TGTGCCAGCAGTGACCCTGGACGGGACTACACCTTC.

This clonotype has at least ten counts. V is TRBV5-1 and J is TRBJ2-2, with a possible D match to TRBD2 (5 bases). V was pared by 0 bases and J by 5 bases, with 11 bases between. Germline CDR1 reads SGHRS; CDR2 reads YFSETQ. The CDR3 is 15 residues long. Here the CDR3 reads CASSLVRENTGELFF. As DNA, the CDR3 is TGCGCCAGCAGCTTGGTGAGGGAAAATACCGGGGAGCTGTTTTTT.

The chain combines TRBV6-1 with TRBJ2-5, with 10 bases fitting TRBD2. This CDR3 has 13 amino acids. The germline V gene encodes CDR1 MNHNS and CDR2 SASEGT. The V gene end was trimmed by 6 bases and the J gene end by 4 bases; junction bases not matched to a gene: 2. The CDR3 loop reads CASRAGGRETQYF. The CDR3 nucleotides are TGTGCCAGCAGAGCGGGAGGGCGAGAGACCCAGTACTTC.

The rearrangement links TRBV19 to TRBJ1-5; 7 nucleotides agree with TRBD1. CDR1 LNHDA and CDR2 SQIVND come from the germline V gene (reference sequence). The junction had 11 bases not matched to a gene; V was cut back by 1 base and J by 5 bases. The CDR3 is 17 amino acids. CDR3 bases: TGTGCCAGTAGTATAGCCTCGGACAGGAGGTTGTATCAGCCCCAGCATTTT. Translating it yields CASSIASDRRLYQPQHF.

This chain uses TRBV7-8 with TRBJ2-2; 8 positions agree with TRBD1. With V trimmed by 2 bases and J by 4 bases, 9 bases remained unmatched. Germline CDR1 reads SGHVS; CDR2 reads FQNEAQ. The CDR3 sequence is 17 residues long. CDR3 coding DNA: TGTGCCAGCAGCTTATATAGGTGGGACAGGAGCACCGGGGAGCTGTTTTTT. It specifies CASSLYRWDRSTGELFF. Using reference TRBV7-8 and TRBJ2-2 for the parts outside the CDR3, the full variable domain is GAGVSQSPRYKVAKRGQDVALRCDPISGHVSLFWYQQALGQGPEFLTYFQNEAQLDKSGLPSDRFFAERPEGSVSTLKIQRTQQEDSAVYLCASSLYRWDRSTGELFFGEGSRLTVL.

V gene TRBV24-1 combines with J gene TRBJ2-1; 9 bases fit TRBD2. Per the germline V gene, CDR1 is KGHDR and CDR2 is SFDVKD. This CDR3 is built from 16 residues. The junction had 7 bases not matched to a gene; V was cut back by 4 bases and J by 4 bases. CDR3: CATSDPTSGDYNEQFF. The DNA for the CDR3 is TGTGCCACCAGTGACCCGACTAGCGGAGATTACAATGAGCAGTTCTTC.

The sample holds many counts of this clonotype. The J gene is TRBJ2-3, the V gene TRBV7-6, with TRBD2 matching 9 bases. CDR1 is SGHVS, CDR2 FNYEAQ, per germline. This CDR3 comprises 16 residues. J lost 4 bases, V lost 5 bases, and 10 bases had no gene match. The CDR3 here is CASSPWNSGSSDTQYF. The CDR3 DNA follows: TGTGCCAGCAGCCCCTGGAATAGCGGGAGTTCAGATACGCAGTATTTT.

This chain connects TRBV12-3 or TRBV12-4 to TRBJ2-2, with D possibly TRBD1 on 6 matching bases. V was cut by 6 bases and J by 1 base, with 15 bases left in between. The CDR3 has 16 residues. The CDR3 nucleotides read TGTGCCAGCAGGGTGAGGGGGAGCCAGAACACCGGGGAGCTGTTTTTT. Translation gives CASRVRGSQNTGELFF.

The chain carries TRBV12-3 or TRBV12-4 and TRBJ2-1; D is possibly TRBD2 (5 bases). Trimming pared 6 bases from V and 1 base from J, leaving 16 bases between. The CDR3 is 16 amino acids. The CDR3 DNA is TGTGCCAGCAGGCCCCCGAGGGCCCAGTCCTACAATGAGCAGTTCTTC. Its translation is CASRPPRAQSYNEQFF.

This clonotype was detected a few times. The rearrangement links TRBV10-3 to TRBJ2-1, with D possibly TRBD2 on 6 matching bases. The CDR3 runs to 12 residues. Trimming shortened V by 10 bases and J by 4 bases, and 11 bases separated the two germline ends. Germline CDR1 is ENHRY and CDR2 is SYGVKD. This chain's CDR3 is CATGGTYNEQFF. As DNA, the CDR3 is TGTGCCACCGGTGGGACTTACAATGAGCAGTTCTTC.

This clonotype was counted at least ten times. The V call is TRBV7-6, the J call TRBJ2-5; TRBD1 matches at 7 bases. Per the germline V gene, CDR1 is SGHVS and CDR2 is FNYEAQ. V was clipped by 4 bases and J by 1 base; unmatched bases: 6. The CDR3 consists of 15 residues. CDR3 amino acids: CASSSLYRGQETQYF. The CDR3 coding sequence is TGTGCCAGCAGCTCCCTTTACAGGGGCCAAGAGACCCAGTACTTC.

This clonotype was seen a few times. The chain couples TRBV20-1 to TRBJ1-3; D unresolved. CDR1 and CDR2 (germline): DFQATT, SNEGSKA (reference sequence). The CDR3 contains 13 residues. The V end lost 0 bases, the J end lost 2 bases, and 5 bases lay between the germline ends. This chain's CDR3 is CSARDRPGNTIYF. CDR3 in DNA: TGCAGTGCTAGAGATCGACCTGGAAACACCATATATTTT.

CDR3 nucleotides: TGTGCCAGCAGCTTCCGTTTTTCCTACGAGCAGTACTTC. It translates to CASSFRFSYEQYF. J is TRBJ2-7 and V is TRBV7-2; D is ambiguous. The CDR3 covers 13 residues. Per germline, CDR1 SGHTA and CDR2 FQGNSA. V gave up 3 bases and J gave up 1 base, with 7 bases separating them.

The chain couples TRBV20-1 to TRBJ2-2, with TRBD2 matching over 11 bases. The germline V gene has CDR1 DFQATT and CDR2 SNEGSKA (reference sequence). This CDR3 comprises 15 residues. The trim removed 4 bases at V and 6 bases at J, leaving 7 bases unmatched. CDR3 nucleotide sequence: TGCAGTGCTATTAAGACTAGCGGGATCCCCGGGGAGCTGTTTTTT. Translation: CSAIKTSGIPGELFF.

This clonotype was detected many times. The gene calls are TRBV27 and TRBJ2-2; D remains unclear. This CDR3 region has 12 residues. The germline V gene encodes CDR1 MNHEY and CDR2 SMNVEV (reference sequence). With 4 bases removed from V and 6 bases from J, the gap between germline ends came to 6 bases. The chain's CDR3 is CASSSGAGELFF. CDR3 nucleotides: TGTGCCAGCAGTTCTGGCGCCGGGGAGCTGTTTTTT.

The rearrangement joins TRBV4-1 to TRBJ2-5; no firm D call. V was trimmed by 1 base and J by 10 bases, leaving 22 bases between them. Germline loops: CDR1 MGHRA, CDR2 YSYEKL. The CDR3 spans 16 residues. CDR3 bases: TGCGCCAGCAGCCAAGTGGTTGCCACCCTATTAGATGACCAGTACTTC. Translation gives CASSQVVATLLDDQYF.

This chain's CDR3 is CASTEGFEQFF. The CDR3 region has the DNA TGTGCCAGCACCGAGGGATTTGAGCAGTTCTTC. The chain has TRBV28 and TRBJ2-1; a weak D match, TRBD2 (5 bases). This CDR3 is 11 amino acids long. Germline CDR1 and CDR2: MDHEN and SYDVKM. V lost 7 bases and J 9 bases, leaving 10 bases between the germline ends.